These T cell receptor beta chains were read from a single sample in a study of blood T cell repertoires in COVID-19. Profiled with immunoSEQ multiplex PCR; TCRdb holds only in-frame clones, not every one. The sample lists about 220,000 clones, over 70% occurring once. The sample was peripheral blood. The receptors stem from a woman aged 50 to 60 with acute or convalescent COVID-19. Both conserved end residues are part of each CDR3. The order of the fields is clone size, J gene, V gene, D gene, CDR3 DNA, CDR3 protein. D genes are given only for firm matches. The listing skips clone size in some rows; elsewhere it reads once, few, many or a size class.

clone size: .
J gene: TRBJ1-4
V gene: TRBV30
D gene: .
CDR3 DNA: TGTGCCTGCCAGACAGTTAGCCCAGAAAAAAATGAAAAACTGTTTTTT
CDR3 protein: CACQTVSPEKNEKLFF

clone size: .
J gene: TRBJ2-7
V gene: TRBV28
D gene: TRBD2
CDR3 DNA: TGTGCCAGCAGCCGTAAGCGGGGCTCCTACGAGCAGTACTTC
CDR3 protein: CASSRKRGSYEQYF

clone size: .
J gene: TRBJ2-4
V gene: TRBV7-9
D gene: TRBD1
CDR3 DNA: TGTGCCAGCAGCCAAGGGGGCCAAGCGTACTTC
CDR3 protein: CASSQGGQAYF

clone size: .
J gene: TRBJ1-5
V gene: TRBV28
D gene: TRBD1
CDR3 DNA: TGTGCCAGCAGTCGACAGGGTGGCAATCAGCCCCAGCATTTT
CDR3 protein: CASSRQGGNQPQHF

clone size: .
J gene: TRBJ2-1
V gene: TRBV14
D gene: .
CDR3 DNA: TGTGCCAGCAGCCCTCAAAGAGACAATGAGCAGTTCTTC
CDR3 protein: CASSPQRDNEQFF

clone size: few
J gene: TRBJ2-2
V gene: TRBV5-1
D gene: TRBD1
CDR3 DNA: TGCGCCAGCAGCAAGGGGACAGCGAACACCGGGGAGCTGTTTTTT
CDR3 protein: CASSKGTANTGELFF

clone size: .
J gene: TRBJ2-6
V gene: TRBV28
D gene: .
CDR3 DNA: TGTGCCAGCAGGTCAGAGGGAACCCAATCTGGGGCCAACGTCCTGACTTTC
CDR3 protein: CASRSEGTQSGANVLTF

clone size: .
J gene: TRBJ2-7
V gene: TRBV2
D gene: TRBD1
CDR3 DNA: TGTGCCAGCAGGGTGGACAGGGGCTCCGCCTACGAGCAGTACTTC
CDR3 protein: CASRVDRGSAYEQYF

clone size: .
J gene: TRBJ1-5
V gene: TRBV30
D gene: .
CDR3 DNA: TGTGCCTGGAGCTTGCCGGGGAATCAGCCCCAGCATTTT
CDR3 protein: CAWSLPGNQPQHF

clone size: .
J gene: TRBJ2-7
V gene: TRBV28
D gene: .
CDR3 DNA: TGTGCCAGCAGTTTCGACCGGACAGTCGGCGAGCAGTACTTC
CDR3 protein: CASSFDRTVGEQYF

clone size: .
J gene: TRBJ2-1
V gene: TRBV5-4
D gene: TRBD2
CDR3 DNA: TGTGCCAGCAGCTTGGGGTGGACTAGCGGGATAACCTACAATGAGCAGTTCTTC
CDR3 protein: CASSLGWTSGITYNEQFF

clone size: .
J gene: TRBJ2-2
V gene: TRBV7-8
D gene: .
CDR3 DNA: TGTGCCAGCAGCTCCAGATCGGGGACCGGGGAGCTGTTTTTT
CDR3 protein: CASSSRSGTGELFF

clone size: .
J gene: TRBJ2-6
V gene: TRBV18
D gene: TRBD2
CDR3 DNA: TGTGCCAGCTCACCACGGGTAGGCGGGAGCAGAATCTCTGGGGCCAACGTCCTGACTTTC
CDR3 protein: CASSPRVGGSRISGANVLTF

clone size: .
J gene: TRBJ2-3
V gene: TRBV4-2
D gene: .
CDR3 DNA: TGTGCCAGCAGCCAAGATCTTGGGGCATCGTGGAGGGATAGCACAGATACGCAGTATTTT
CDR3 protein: CASSQDLGASWRDSTDTQYF

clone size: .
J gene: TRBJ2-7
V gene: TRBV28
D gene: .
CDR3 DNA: TGTGCCAGCAGTTTACAGAAGTACGAGCAGTACTTC
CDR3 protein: CASSLQKYEQYF

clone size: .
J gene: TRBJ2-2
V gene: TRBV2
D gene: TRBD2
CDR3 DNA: TGTGCCAGCAGTGAAAGGTGGCTAGCGGGGCTGAACACCGGGGAGCTGTTTTTT
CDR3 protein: CASSERWLAGLNTGELFF

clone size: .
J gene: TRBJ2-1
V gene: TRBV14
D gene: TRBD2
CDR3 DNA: TGTGCCAGCAGCCGAGCGGGAGTTCTGAATGAGCAGTTCTTC
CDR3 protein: CASSRAGVLNEQFF

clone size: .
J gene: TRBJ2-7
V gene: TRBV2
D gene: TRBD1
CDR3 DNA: TGTGCCAGCAACCTAGAGCCGGGACAGGGTACTACGAGGAAGTACTTC
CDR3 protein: CASNLEPGQGTTRKYF

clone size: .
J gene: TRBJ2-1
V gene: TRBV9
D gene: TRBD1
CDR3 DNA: TGTGCCAGCAGCGTAGCACCGGGACAGGGCTACAATGAGCAGTTCTTC
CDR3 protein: CASSVAPGQGYNEQFF

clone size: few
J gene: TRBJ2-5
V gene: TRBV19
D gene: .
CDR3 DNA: TGTGCCAGTAGTATAGATCTGGGCAGGGTCGGCGAGACCCAGTACTTC
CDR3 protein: CASSIDLGRVGETQYF

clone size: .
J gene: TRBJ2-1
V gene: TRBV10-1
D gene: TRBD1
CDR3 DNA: TGCGCCAGCCGTCCCGGGACAGGGAATGAGCAGTTCTTC
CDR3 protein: CASRPGTGNEQFF

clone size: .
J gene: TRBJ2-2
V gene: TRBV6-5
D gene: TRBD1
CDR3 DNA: TGTGCCAGCAGGAAAACAGGGGGTAATGACGGGGAGCTGTTTTTT
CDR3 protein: CASRKTGGNDGELFF

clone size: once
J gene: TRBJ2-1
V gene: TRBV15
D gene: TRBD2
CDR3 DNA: TGTGCCACCAGCGTTGGGTATTTGGTAGCGGGGTCCGGAAGCAATGAGCAGTTCTTC
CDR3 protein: CATSVGYLVAGSGSNEQFF

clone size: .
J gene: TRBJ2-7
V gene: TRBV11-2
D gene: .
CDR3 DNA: TGTGCCAGCAGCTTAGGAGACTACGAGCAGTACTTC
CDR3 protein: CASSLGDYEQYF

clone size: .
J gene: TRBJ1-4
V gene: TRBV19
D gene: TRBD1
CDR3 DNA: TGTGCCAGTAGGAAAAACAGGGGGCAAGGCGAAAAACTGTTTTTT
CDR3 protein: CASRKNRGQGEKLFF

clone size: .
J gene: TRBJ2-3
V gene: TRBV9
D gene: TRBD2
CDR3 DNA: TGTGCCGGTAGCGGGAGACAGGGAGATACGCAGTATTTT
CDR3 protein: CAGSGRQGDTQYF

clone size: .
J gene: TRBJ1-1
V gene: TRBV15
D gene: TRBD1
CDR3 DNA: TGTGCCACCAGCAGAGATATACAGGGGGGTGAAGCTTTCTTT
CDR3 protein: CATSRDIQGGEAFF

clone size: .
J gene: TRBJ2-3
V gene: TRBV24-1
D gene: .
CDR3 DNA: TGTGCCACCAGTGATCCCCTCGCCGGGGGTCCAAGCACAGATACGCAGTATTTT
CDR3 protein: CATSDPLAGGPSTDTQYF

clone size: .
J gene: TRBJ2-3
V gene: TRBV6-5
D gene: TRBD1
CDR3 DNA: TGTGCCAGCGAATCGGGACAGGGCACAGATACGCAGTATTTT
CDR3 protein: CASESGQGTDTQYF

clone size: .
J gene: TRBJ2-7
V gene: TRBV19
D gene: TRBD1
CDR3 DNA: TGTGCCAGTAGTATACAGACAGGGAACCCGTACGAGCAGTACTTC
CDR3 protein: CASSIQTGNPYEQYF

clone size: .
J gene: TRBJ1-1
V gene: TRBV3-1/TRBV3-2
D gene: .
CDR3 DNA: TGTGCCAGCAGCCAATACCTTGGTAGCACTGAAGCTTTCTTT
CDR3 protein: CASSQYLGSTEAFF

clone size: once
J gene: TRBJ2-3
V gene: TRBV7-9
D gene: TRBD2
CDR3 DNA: TGTGCCAGCAGCTTAAAGGCGGGAGGGACAGATACGCAGTATTTT
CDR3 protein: CASSLKAGGTDTQYF

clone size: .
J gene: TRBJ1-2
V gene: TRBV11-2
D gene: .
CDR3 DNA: TGTGCCAGCACCCCTCTCGCGTCGGGGGGCTACACCTTC
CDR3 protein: CASTPLASGGYTF

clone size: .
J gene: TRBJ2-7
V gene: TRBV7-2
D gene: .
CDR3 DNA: TGTGCCAGCAGCTTAAGCGGGTTGACCTACGAGCAGTACTTC
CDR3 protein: CASSLSGLTYEQYF

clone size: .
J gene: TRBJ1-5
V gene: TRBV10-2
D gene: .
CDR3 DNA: TGCGCCAGCAGTGACCTGGGAGGGAGTCAGCCCCAGCATTTT
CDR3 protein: CASSDLGGSQPQHF

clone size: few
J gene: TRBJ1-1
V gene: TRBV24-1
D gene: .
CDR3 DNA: TGTGCCACCAGCGCGGCGGGTCCGAACACTGAAGCTTTCTTT
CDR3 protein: CATSAAGPNTEAFF

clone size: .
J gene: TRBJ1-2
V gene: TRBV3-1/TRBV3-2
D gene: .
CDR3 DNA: TGTGCCAGCAGCCAAGCAGGGTTCGGCGGCTACACCTTC
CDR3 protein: CASSQAGFGGYTF

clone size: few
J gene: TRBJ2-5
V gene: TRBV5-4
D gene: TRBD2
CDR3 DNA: TGTGCCAGCAGCTTAGGACTAGCGGGAGTTGGGGAGACCCAGTACTTC
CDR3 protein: CASSLGLAGVGETQYF

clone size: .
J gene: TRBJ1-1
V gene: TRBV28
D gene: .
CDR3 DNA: TGTGCCAGCACTACCATGAAAGCAGGGACTGAAGCTTTCTTT
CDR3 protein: CASTTMKAGTEAFF

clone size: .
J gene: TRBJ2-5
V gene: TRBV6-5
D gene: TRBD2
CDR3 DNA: TGTGCCACCACGGGGAGGGGCGGGAAGGAGACCCAGTACTTC
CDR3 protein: CATTGRGGKETQYF